This T cell receptor beta chain comes out of a study of blood T cell repertoires in COVID-19. V shed 3 bases, J shed 2 bases, and the junction held 5 bases outside the gene matches. Germline V CDR1 and CDR2: MNHEY, SMNVEV (reference sequence). The CDR3 contains 15 residues. Data came from immunoSEQ multiplex PCR; TCRdb stores just in-frame clones and leaves some out. The sample has nearly 250,000 clones, 65% to 90% seen once. The TCR sequence derives from a woman in her 50s with acute COVID-19. The sample was PBMCs or T cells enriched from blood (not recorded which). The V and J genes are TRBV27 and TRBJ2-7; 9 nucleotides agree with TRBD1. CDR3 in amino acids: CASSFRTGAAYEQYF. Written as DNA, the CDR3 is TGTGCCAGCAGTTTCAGGACAGGGGCAGCCTACGAGCAGTACTTC.